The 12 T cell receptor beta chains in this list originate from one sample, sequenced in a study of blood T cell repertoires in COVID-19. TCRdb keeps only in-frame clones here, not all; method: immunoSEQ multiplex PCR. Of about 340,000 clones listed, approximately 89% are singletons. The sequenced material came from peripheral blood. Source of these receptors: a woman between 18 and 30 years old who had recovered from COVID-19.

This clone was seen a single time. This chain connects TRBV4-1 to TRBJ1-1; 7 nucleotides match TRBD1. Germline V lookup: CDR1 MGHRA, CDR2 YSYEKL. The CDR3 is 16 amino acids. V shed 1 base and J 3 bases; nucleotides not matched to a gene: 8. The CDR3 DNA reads TGCGCCAGCAGCCAAGGGTACTACACAGGGGACACTGAAGCTTTCTTT. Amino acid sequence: CASSQGYYTGDTEAFF.

CDR3 in amino acids: CASSRRQGGDTEAFF. The CDR3 nucleotides read TGTGCCAGCAGCAGGCGACAGGGGGGGGACACTGAAGCTTTCTTT. The genes are TRBV7-2 and TRBJ1-1; 9 nucleotides match TRBD1. This CDR3 is built from 15 residues. The J segment lost 3 bases and the V segment lost 5 bases, leaving 7 bases of the junction unmatched. Looked up from germline, CDR1 is SGHTA and CDR2 is FQGNSA. Full variable domain (outside the CDR3, taken from reference TRBV7-2 and TRBJ1-1): GAGVSQSPSNKVTEKGKDVELRCDPISGHTALYWYRQSLGQGLEFLIYFQGNSAPDKSGLPSDRFSAERTGGSVSTLTIQRTQQEDSAVYLCASSRRQGGDTEAFFGQGTRLTVV.

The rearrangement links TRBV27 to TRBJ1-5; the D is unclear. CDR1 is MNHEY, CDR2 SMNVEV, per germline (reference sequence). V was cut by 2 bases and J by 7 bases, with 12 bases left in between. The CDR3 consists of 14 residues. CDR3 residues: CASSLKVGGQPQHF. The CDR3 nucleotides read TGTGCCAGCAGTTTAAAGGTAGGCGGGCAGCCCCAGCATTTT.

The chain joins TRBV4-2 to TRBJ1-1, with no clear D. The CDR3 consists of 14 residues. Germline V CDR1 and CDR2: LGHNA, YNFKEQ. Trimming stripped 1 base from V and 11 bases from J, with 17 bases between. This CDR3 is CASSQVALPGEAFF. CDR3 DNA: TGTGCCAGCAGCCAAGTAGCTCTTCCGGGTGAGGCTTTCTTT.

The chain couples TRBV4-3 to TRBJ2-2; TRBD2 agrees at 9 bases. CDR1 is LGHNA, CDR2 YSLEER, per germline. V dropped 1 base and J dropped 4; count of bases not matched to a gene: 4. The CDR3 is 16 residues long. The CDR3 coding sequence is TGCGCCAGCAGCCAAGCCGGGACTAGCCCCACCGGGGAGCTGTTTTTT. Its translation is CASSQAGTSPTGELFF.

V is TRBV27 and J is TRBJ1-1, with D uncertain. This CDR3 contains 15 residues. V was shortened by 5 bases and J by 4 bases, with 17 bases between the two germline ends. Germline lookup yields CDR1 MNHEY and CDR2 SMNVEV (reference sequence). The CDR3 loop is CASSKFGDFGTEAFF. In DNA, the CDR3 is TGTGCCAGCAGTAAATTCGGGGATTTTGGCACTGAAGCTTTCTTT.

CDR3 bases: TGTGCCAGCAGCTTAGGCAGGGTAGCCCAGGTTAACGTC. Translation gives CASSLGRVAQVNV. V gene TRBV7-8 combines with J gene TRBJ2-7; D perhaps matches TRBD1 (5 bases). The germline V gene encodes CDR1 SGHVS and CDR2 FQNEAQ. This CDR3 region has 13 residues.

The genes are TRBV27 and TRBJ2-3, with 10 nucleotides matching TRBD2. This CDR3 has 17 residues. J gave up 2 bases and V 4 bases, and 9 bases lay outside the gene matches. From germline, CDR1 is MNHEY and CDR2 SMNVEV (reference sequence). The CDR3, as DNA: TGTGCCAGCAGTTCAAATTTACTAGCGGGGAACACAGATACGCAGTATTTT. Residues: CASSSNLLAGNTDTQYF.

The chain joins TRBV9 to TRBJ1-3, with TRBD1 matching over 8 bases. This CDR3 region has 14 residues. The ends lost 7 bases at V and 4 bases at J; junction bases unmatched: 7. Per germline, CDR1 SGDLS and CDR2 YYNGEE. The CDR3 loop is CASAQTGVGNTIYF. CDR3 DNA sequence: TGTGCCAGCGCACAGACAGGGGTGGGAAACACCATATATTTT.

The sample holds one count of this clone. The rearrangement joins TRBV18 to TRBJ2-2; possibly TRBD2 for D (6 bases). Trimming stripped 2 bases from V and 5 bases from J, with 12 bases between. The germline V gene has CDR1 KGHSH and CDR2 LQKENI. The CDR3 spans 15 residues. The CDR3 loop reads CASSPEAGITGELFF. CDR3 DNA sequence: TGTGCCAGCTCACCAGAAGCGGGTATTACCGGGGAGCTGTTTTTT. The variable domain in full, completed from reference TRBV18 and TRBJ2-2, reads NAGVMQNPRHLVRRRGQEARLRCSPMKGHSHVYWYRQLPEEGLKFMVYLQKENIIDESGMPKERFSAEFPKEGPSILRIQQVVRGDSAAYFCASSPEAGITGELFFGEGSRLTVL.

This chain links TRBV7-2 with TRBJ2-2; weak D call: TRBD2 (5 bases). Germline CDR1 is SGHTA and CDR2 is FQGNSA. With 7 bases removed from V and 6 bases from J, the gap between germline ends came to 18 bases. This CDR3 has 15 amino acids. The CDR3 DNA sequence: TGTGCCAGCAATACAGTAAGCGGAGAGGCCGGGGAGCTGTTTTTT. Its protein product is CASNTVSGEAGELFF.

The CDR3 sequence: CASSRRGDTYEQYV. CDR3 coding DNA: TGTGCCAGCAGCAGGCGGGGGGATACCTACGAGCAGTACGTC. This chain joins TRBV28 and TRBJ2-7; 8 positions match TRBD2. V trimming: 6 bases; J trimming: 2 bases; junction bases outside the gene matches: 6. The CDR3 sequence is 14 residues long. Germline loops: CDR1 MDHEN, CDR2 SYDVKM.